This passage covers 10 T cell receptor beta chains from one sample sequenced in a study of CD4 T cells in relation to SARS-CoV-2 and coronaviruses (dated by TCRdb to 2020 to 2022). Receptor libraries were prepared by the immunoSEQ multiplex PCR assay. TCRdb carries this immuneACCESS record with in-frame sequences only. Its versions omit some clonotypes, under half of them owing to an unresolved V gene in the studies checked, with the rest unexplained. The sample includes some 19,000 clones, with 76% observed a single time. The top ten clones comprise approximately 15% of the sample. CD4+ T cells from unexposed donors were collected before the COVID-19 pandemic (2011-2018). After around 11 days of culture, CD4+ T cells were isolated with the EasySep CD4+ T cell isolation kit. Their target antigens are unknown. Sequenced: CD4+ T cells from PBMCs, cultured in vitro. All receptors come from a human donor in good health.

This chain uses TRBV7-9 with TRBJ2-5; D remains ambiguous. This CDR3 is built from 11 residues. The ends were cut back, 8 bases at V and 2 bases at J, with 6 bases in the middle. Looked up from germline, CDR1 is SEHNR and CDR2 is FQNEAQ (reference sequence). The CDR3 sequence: CASGVQETQYF. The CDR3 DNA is TGTGCCAGCGGTGTACAAGAGACCCAGTACTTC.

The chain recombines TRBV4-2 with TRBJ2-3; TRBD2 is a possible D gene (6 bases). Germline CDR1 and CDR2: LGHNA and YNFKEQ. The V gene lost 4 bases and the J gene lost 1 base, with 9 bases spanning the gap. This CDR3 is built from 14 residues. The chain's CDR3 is CASSPGEGTDTQYF. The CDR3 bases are TGTGCCAGCAGCCCGGGGGAGGGCACAGATACGCAGTATTTT.

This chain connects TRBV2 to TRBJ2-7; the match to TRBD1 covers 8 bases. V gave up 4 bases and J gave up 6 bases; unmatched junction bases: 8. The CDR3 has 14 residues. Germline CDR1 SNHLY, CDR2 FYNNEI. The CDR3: CASSGTGYRLEQYF. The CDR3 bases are TGTGCCAGCAGTGGGACAGGGTACCGACTCGAGCAGTACTTC.

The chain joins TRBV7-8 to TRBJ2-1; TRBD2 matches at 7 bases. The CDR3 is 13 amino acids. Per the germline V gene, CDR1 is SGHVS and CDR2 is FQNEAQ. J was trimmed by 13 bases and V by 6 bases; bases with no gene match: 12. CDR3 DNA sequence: TGTGCCAGCAGTCCGGACTTAGCGGGTAGACAGTTCTTC. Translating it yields CASSPDLAGRQFF.

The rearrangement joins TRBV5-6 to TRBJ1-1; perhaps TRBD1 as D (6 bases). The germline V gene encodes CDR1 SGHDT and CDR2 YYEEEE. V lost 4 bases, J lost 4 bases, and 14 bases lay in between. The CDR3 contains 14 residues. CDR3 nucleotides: TGTGCCAGCAGCCACAGGGTGGCGGTCACTGAAGCTTTCTTT. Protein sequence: CASSHRVAVTEAFF. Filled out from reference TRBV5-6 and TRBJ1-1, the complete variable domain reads DAGVTQSPTHLIKTRGQQVTLRCSPKSGHDTVSWYQQALGQGPQFIFQYYEEEERQRGNFPDRFSGHQFPNYSSELNVNALLLGDSALYLCASSHRVAVTEAFFGQGTRLTVV.

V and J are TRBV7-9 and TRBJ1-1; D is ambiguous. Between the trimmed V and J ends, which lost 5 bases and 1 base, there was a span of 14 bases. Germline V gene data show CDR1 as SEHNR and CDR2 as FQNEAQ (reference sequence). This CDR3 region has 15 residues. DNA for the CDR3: TGTGCCAGCAGCAAAAAGAACACGGGGAACACTGAAGCTTTCTTT. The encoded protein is CASSKKNTGNTEAFF.

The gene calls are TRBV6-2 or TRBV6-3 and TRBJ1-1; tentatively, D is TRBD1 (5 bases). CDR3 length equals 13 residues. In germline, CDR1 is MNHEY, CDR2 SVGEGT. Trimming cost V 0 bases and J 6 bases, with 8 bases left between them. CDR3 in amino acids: CASSYSRGAEAFF. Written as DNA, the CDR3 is TGTGCCAGCAGTTACTCACGGGGGGCTGAAGCTTTCTTT.

The DNA of the CDR3 is TGTGCCAGTAGTTCGGAACAGGGGAATCAGCCCCAGCATTTT. Amino acids: CASSSEQGNQPQHF. The chain joins TRBV19 to TRBJ1-5, with TRBD1 matching over 7 bases. Losses at the gene ends were 5 bases for V and 4 bases for J; bases not matched to a gene: 5. The CDR3 covers 14 residues. CDR1 and CDR2 from the germline V gene are LNHDA and SQIVND (reference sequence).

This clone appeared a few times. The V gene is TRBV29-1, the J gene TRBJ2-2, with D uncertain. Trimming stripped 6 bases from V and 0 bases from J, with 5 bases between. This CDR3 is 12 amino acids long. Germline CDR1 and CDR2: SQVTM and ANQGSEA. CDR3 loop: CSVTANTGELFF. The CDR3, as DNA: TGCAGCGTAACCGCGAACACCGGGGAGCTGTTTTTT.

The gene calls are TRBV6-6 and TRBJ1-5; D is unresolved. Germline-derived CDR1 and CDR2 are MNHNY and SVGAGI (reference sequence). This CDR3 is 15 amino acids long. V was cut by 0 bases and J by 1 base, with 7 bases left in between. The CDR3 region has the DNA TGTGCCAGCAGTTACTCGCGTAACAGCAATCAGCCCCAGCATTTT. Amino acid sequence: CASSYSRNSNQPQHF.